Shown below are 15 T cell receptor beta chains from a single sample sequenced in a study of vaccination and CD4 T cells after COVID-19. These TCRs are of unknown antigen specificity. The Oncomine TCR Beta short-read assay sequenced DNA from cultured CD4+ T cells. One entry per CDR3 protein results from TCRdb running MiXCR on the PCR reads. The sample includes more than 9,000 distinct CDR3 sequences, 45% to 55% of them seen just once. The treatment here: 10-day PBMC culture with coronavirus spike peptide pools or control peptides (ViraFEST assay). Source: cultured CD4+ T cells from blood, taken after SARS-CoV-2 vaccination. The receptors were sampled from a human donor with COVID-19.

This clonotype has a single count. The DNA of the CDR3 is TGTGCCAGCTCACCAACTACCGAATCACCCCTCCACTTT. Protein product: CASSPTTESPLHF. The chain is built from TRBV18 and TRBJ1-6; D is undetermined. Trimming cost V 2 bases and J 10 bases, with 9 bases left between them. Germline assignment: CDR1 KGHSH and CDR2 LQKENI. The CDR3 consists of 13 residues.

The chain has TRBV6-1 and TRBJ2-3; 13 bases agree with TRBD2. The V and J ends lost 8 bases and 4 bases, in that order; junction bases with no gene match: 12. From germline, CDR1 is MNHNS and CDR2 SASEGT. This CDR3 comprises 17 residues. CDR3 region: CASGGLAGLMRADTQYF. The CDR3 DNA follows: TGTGCCAGCGGGGGACTAGCGGGGCTCATGAGGGCAGATACGCAGTATTTT.

The chain uses TRBV7-9 and TRBJ2-7, with D perhaps matching TRBD2 (5 bases). The CDR3 sequence is 15 residues long. Per germline, CDR1 SEHNR and CDR2 FQNEAQ (reference sequence). With 3 bases removed from V and 4 bases from J, the gap between germline ends came to 16 bases. In DNA, the CDR3 is TGTGCCAGCAGCTTTGAGACGGGGAAAACGTACGAGCAGTACTTC. Protein: CASSFETGKTYEQYF.

This chain links TRBV28 with TRBJ2-7; 8 bases are a match to TRBD1. V lost 9 bases and J lost 5; bases outside the gene matches: 18. The CDR3 loop spans 16 amino acids. The germline V gene has CDR1 MDHEN and CDR2 SYDVKM. As DNA, the CDR3 is TGTGCCAGTACTTCAGGGACAGGAGTAGTCCGGAACGAGCAGTACTTC. This codes for CASTSGTGVVRNEQYF.

This clonotype was counted only a few times. The chain links TRBV6-1 to TRBJ1-3, with no clear D. V lost 5 bases to trimming and J lost 1 base, with 9 bases between them. Germline loops: CDR1 MNHNS, CDR2 SASEGT. This CDR3 contains 14 residues. CDR3 nucleotide sequence: TGTGCCAGCAGTCACACAGTATCTGGAAACACCATATATTTT. This encodes CASSHTVSGNTIYF.

The chain uses TRBV6-1 and TRBJ1-3, with a possible D match to TRBD1 (6 bases). CDR3 length: 14 amino acids. V lost 6 bases and J lost 2, with 11 bases in between. CDR1 MNHNS and CDR2 SASEGT come from the germline V gene. CDR3 residues: CASRAGTTGNTIYF. In DNA form, the CDR3 reads TGTGCCAGCAGGGCCGGGACAACTGGAAACACCATATATTTT.

This rearrangement joins TRBV20-1 to TRBJ2-2; tentative D call: TRBD1 (6 bases). Trimming took off 3 bases at V and 3 bases at J, with 11 bases between the two ends. This CDR3 has 14 amino acids. The germline CDR1 and CDR2 sequences are DFQATT and SNEGSKA (reference sequence). The CDR3 reads CSASATGYTGELFF. DNA of the CDR3: TGCAGTGCTAGCGCGACAGGATACACCGGGGAGCTGTTTTTT.

For the CDR3, the DNA is TGTGCCAGCACGGGAAGTAGGGCTCTATACGAGCAGTACTTC. Translating it yields CASTGSRALYEQYF. V gene TRBV2 combines with J gene TRBJ2-7, with D tentatively TRBD2 (5 bases). This CDR3 is built from 14 residues. V was shortened by 7 bases and J by 4 bases, with 17 bases between the two germline ends. Looked up from germline, CDR1 is SNHLY and CDR2 is FYNNEI.

The rearrangement links TRBV19 to TRBJ2-7; 10 nucleotides agree with TRBD2. In germline, CDR1 is LNHDA, CDR2 SQIVND (reference sequence). This CDR3 is 14 amino acids long. V trimming: 6 bases; J trimming: 0 bases; junction bases outside the gene matches: 2. As DNA, the CDR3 is TGTGCCAGTAGAGGGACTAGCGTCTCCTACGAGCAGTACTTC. This gives the protein CASRGTSVSYEQYF. Looking up the rest from reference TRBV19 and TRBJ2-7 gives the full variable domain: DGGITQSPKYLFRKEGQNVTLSCEQNLNHDAMYWYRQDPGQGLRLIYYSQIVNDFQKGDIAEGYSVSREKKESFPLTVTSAQKNPTAFYLCASRGTSVSYEQYFGPGTRLTVT.

This clonotype came up a few times. The chain employs TRBV7-9 and TRBJ1-1; no reliable D call. The length of the CDR3 is 14 residues. V was shortened by 11 bases and J by 0 bases, with 16 bases between the two germline ends. CDR1 is SEHNR and CDR2 is FQNEAQ in the germline V gene (reference sequence). The CDR3 loop is CAAGQEWMNTEAFF. CDR3 nucleotide sequence: TGTGCCGCCGGTCAGGAATGGATGAACACTGAAGCTTTCTTT.

The count of this clonotype is one. This chain links TRBV27 with TRBJ2-5, with 9 bases matching TRBD1. The germline V gene encodes CDR1 MNHEY and CDR2 SMNVEV (reference sequence). This CDR3 has 15 residues. V lost 3 bases, J lost 3 bases, and 5 bases stayed unmatched. The CDR3 DNA reads TGTGCCAGCAGTTTTCTGACAGGGGGTAAAGAGACCCAGTACTTC. This translates into CASSFLTGGKETQYF.

This clonotype came up a few times. The V and J genes are TRBV6-1 and TRBJ1-1; TRBD1 might be the D (5 bases). V lost 8 bases and J 1 base, leaving 11 bases between the germline ends. CDR3 size: 13 residues. CDR1 MNHNS and CDR2 SASEGT come from the germline V gene. The CDR3 coding sequence is TGTGCCAGCCAGACAGAGACGAACACTGAAGCTTTCTTT. Protein product: CASQTETNTEAFF.

This clonotype was seen a handful of times. The V gene is TRBV25-1, the J gene TRBJ1-2, with 7 bases that match TRBD1. The germline CDR1 and CDR2 sequences are MGHDK and SYGVNS. With 5 bases clipped from V and 6 bases from J, the junction kept 18 bases outside the gene matches. The CDR3 runs to 17 residues. CDR3: CASSPSRGEDRLDGYTF. CDR3 sequence (DNA): TGTGCCAGCAGTCCCTCCAGGGGAGAGGACAGGTTGGATGGCTACACCTTC.

The J gene is TRBJ1-3, the V gene TRBV11-2; TRBD1 might be the D (5 bases). CDR1 and CDR2 from the germline V gene are SGHAT and FQNNGV. V was pared by 5 bases and J by 0 bases, with 14 bases between. CDR3 size: 16 residues. The CDR3 coding sequence is TGTGCCAGCAGCACAGGAGGCCAGGGCTCTGGAAACACCATATATTTT. Its translation is CASSTGGQGSGNTIYF.

In this sample, this clonotype turned up a few times. This chain joins TRBV6-5 and TRBJ1-2; 8 bases agree with TRBD1. Germline values: CDR1 MNHEY, CDR2 SVGAGI. The CDR3 runs 18 residues. V shed 2 bases and J 0 bases; nucleotides not matched to a gene: 11. The CDR3 loop reads CASSYGGGQGTPNYGYTF. The CDR3, as DNA: TGTGCCAGCAGTTACGGAGGAGGACAGGGTACACCTAACTATGGCTACACCTTC.